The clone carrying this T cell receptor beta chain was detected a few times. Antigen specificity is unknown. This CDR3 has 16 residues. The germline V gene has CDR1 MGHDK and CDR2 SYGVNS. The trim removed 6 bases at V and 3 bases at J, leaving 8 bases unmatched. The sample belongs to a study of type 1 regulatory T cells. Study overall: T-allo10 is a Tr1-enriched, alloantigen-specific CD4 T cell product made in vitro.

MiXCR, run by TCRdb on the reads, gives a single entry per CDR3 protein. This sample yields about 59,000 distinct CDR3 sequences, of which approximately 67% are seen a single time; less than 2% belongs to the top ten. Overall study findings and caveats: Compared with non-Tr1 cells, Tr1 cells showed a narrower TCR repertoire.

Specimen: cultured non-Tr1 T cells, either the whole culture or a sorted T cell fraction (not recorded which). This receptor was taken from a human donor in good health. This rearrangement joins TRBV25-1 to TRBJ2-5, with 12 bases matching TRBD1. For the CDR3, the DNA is TGTGCCAGCAGGGAAGGGACAGGGGGCGGGAAAGAGACCCAGTACTTC. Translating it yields CASREGTGGGKETQYF.